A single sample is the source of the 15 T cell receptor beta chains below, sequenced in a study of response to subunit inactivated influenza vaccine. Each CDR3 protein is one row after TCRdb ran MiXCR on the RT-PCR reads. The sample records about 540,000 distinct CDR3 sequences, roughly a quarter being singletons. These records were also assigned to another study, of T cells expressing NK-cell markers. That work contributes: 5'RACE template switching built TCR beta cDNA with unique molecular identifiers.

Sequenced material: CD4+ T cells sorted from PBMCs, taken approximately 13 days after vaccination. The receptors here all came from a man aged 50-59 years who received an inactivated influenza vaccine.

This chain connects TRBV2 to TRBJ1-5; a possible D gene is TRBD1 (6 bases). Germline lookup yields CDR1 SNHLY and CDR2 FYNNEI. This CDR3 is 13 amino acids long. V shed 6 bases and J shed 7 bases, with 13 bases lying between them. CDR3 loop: CASRQGSLQPQHF. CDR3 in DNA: TGTGCCAGCAGACAGGGAAGTCTACAGCCCCAGCATTTT.

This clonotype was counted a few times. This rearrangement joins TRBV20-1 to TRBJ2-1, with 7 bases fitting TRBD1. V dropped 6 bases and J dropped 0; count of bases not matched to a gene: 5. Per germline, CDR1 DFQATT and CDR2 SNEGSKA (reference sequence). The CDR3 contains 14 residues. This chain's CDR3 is CSARDRTSYNEQFF. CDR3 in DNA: TGCAGTGCCCGGGACAGAACCTCCTACAATGAGCAGTTCTTC.

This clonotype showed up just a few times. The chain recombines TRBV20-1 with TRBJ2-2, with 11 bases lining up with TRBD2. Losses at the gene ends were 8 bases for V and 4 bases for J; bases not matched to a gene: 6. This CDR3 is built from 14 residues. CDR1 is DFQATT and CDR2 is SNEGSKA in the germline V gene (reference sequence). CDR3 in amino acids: CSFLAGGTTGELFF. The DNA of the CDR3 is TGCAGTTTTCTAGCGGGAGGCACCACCGGGGAGCTGTTTTTT.

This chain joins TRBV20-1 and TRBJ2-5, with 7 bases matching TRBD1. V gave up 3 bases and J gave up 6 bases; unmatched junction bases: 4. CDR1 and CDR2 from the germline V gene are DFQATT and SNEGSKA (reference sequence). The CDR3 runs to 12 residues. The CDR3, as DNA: TGCAGTGCTAGTAAGGGGGCAAAGACCCAGTACTTC. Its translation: CSASKGAKTQYF.

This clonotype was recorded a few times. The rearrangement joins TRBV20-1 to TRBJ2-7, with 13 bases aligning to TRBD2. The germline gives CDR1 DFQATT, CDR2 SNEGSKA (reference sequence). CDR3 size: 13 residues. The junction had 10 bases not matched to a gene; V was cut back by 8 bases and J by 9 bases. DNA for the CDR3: TGCAGTCCCGAGGGGACTAGCGGGGTAGTGCAGTACTTC. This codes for CSPEGTSGVVQYF.

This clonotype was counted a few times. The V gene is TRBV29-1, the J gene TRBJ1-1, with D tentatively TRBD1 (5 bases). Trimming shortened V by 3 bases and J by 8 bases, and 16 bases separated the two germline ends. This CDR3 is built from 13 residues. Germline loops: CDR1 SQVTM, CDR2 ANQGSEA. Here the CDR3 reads CSVDLGGGVEAFF. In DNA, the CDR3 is TGCAGCGTTGACCTCGGGGGAGGGGTAGAAGCTTTCTTT.

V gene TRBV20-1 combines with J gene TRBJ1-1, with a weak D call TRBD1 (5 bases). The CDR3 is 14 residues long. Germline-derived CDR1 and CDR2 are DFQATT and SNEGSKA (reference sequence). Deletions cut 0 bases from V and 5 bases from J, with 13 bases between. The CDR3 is CSARDQRTRTEAFF. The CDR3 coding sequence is TGCAGTGCTAGAGATCAGCGGACAAGGACTGAAGCTTTCTTT.

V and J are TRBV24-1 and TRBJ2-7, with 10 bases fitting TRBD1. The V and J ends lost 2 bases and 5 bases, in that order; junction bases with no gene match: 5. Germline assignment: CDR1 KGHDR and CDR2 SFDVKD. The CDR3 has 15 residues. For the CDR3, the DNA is TGTGCCACCAGTGATTCGGGGGACAGGGGCCACGAGCAGTACTTC. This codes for CATSDSGDRGHEQYF.

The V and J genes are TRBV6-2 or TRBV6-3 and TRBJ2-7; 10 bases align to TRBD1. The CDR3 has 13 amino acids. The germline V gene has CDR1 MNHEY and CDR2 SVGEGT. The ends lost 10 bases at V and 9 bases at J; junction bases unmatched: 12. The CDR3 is CATAGTGVFLQYF. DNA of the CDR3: TGTGCCACTGCCGGGACAGGGGTCTTTTTGCAGTACTTC.

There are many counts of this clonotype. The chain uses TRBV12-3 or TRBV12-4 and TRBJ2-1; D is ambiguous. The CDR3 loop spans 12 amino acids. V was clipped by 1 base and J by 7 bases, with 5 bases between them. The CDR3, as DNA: TGTGCCAGCAGTTTAGTCAGGAATGAGCAGTTCTTC. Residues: CASSLVRNEQFF.

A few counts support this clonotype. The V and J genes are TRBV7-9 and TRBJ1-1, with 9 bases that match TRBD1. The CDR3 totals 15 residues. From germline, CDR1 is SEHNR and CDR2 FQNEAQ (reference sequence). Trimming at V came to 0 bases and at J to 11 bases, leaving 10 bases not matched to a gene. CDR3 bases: TGTGCCAGCAGCTTAGCGGGACAGGGATCTCTGAGCGCTTTCTTT. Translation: CASSLAGQGSLSAFF.

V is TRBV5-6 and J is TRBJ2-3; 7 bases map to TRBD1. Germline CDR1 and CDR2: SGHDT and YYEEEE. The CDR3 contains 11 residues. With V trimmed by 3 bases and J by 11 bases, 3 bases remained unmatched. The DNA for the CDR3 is TGTGCCAGCAGCTGGGACAGAAAGCAGTATTTT. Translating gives CASSWDRKQYF.

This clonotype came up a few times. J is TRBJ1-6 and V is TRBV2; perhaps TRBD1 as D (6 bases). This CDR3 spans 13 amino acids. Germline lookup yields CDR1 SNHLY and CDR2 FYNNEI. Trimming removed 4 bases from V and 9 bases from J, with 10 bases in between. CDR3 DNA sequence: TGTGCCAGCAGTGCCGGCAGGGGTTCACCCCTCCACTTT. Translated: CASSAGRGSPLHF.

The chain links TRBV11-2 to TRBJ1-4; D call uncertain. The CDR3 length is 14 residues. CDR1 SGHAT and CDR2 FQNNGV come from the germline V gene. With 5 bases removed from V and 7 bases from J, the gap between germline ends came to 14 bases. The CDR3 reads CASSPPGVTEKLFF. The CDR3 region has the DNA TGTGCCAGCAGCCCGCCGGGCGTTACTGAAAAACTGTTTTTT.

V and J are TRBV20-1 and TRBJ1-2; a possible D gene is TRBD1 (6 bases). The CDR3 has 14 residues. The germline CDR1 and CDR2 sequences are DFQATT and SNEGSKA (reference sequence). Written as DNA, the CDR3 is TGCGCTGCTCACGAGACAGGCAGCTCTTATGGCTACACCTTC. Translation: CAAHETGSSYGYTF.